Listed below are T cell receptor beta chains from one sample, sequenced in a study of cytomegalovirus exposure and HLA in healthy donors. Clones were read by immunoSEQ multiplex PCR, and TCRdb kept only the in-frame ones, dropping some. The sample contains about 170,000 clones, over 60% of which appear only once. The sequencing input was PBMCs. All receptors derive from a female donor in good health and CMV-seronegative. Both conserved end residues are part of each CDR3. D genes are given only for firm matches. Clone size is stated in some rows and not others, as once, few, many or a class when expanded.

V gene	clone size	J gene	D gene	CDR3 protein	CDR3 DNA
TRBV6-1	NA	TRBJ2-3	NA	CASSEIGLTDTQYF	TGTGCCAGCAGTGAGATTGGACTCACAGATACGCAGTATTTT
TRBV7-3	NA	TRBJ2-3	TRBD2	CASSTLAGGHFTQYF	TGTGCCAGCAGTACACTAGCGGGAGGGCACTTTACGCAGTATTTT
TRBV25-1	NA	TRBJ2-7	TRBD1	CASSGFGDRGYEQYF	TGTGCCAGCAGTGGTTTTGGGGACAGGGGGTACGAGCAGTACTTC
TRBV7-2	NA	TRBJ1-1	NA	CASSLGQGRGTEAFF	TGTGCCAGCAGCTTAGGTCAGGGGAGAGGCACTGAAGCTTTCTTT
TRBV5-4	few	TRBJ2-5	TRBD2	CASSPPGLSETQYF	TGTGCCAGCAGCCCTCCGGGACTATCAGAGACCCAGTACTTC
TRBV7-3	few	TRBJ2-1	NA	CASSSKTPNEQFF	TGTGCCAGCAGCTCCAAGACTCCTAATGAGCAGTTCTTC
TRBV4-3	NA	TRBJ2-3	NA	CASSYQGEGADTQYF	TGCGCCAGCAGCTACCAAGGTGAAGGGGCAGATACGCAGTATTTT
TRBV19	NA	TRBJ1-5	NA	CASSRLLRGEPQHF	TGTGCCAGTAGCCGACTCCTTCGGGGGGAGCCCCAGCATTTT
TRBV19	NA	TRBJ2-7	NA	CASSFGTGASERYF	NA
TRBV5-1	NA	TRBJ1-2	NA	CASSSSGGRGNYGYTF	TGCGCCAGCAGCTCCAGCGGGGGTAGGGGTAACTATGGCTACACCTTC
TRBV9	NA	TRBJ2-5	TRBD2	CASSRTGGLAGYEETQYF	TGTGCCAGCAGCCGCACCGGGGGTCTAGCGGGATATGAGGAGACCCAGTACTTC
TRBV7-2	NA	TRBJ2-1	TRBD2	CASSLLAGGVYNEQFF	TGTGCCAGCAGCTTACTAGCGGGAGGGGTTTACAATGAGCAGTTCTTC
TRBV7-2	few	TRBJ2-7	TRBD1	CASSTRDRPYEQYF	TGTGCCAGCAGCACCCGGGACAGGCCATACGAGCAGTACTTC
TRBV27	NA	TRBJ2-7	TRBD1	CASSFRTGDVSYEQYF	TGTGCCAGCAGTTTTAGGACAGGGGATGTCTCCTACGAGCAGTACTTC
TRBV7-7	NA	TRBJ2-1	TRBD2	CASSLTTSGEQFF	TGTGCTAGCAGCCTCACGACTAGCGGGGAGCAGTTCTTC
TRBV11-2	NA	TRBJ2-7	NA	CASSWQAAYEQYF	TGTGCCAGCAGCTGGCAGGCTGCCTACGAGCAGTACTTC
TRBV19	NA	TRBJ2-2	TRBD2	CASSIRLAGARIGELFF	TGTGCCAGTAGTATACGGCTAGCGGGAGCTCGGATCGGGGAGCTGTTTTTT
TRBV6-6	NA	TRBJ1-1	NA	CAGQSPPNTEAFF	TGTGCCGGTCAGTCCCCCCCGAACACTGAAGCTTTCTTT
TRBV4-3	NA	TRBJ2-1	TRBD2	CASSQDRLAGAREQFF	TGCGCCAGCAGCCAAGATCGTCTAGCGGGGGCCAGGGAGCAGTTCTTC
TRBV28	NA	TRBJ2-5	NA	CASSFPGVKETQYF	TGTGCCAGCAGTTTTCCAGGGGTCAAAGAGACCCAGTACTTC
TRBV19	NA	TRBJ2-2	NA	CASSPGFYTGELFF	TGTGCCAGTAGCCCGGGATTTTACACCGGGGAGCTGTTTTTT
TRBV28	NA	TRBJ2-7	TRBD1	CASRPLSGTGPYEQYF	TGTGCCAGCAGACCCCTTTCCGGGACAGGGCCCTACGAGCAGTACTTC
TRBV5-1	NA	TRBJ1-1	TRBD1	CASSRGTGRTFF	TGCGCCAGCAGCCGGGGGACAGGGCGAACTTTCTTT
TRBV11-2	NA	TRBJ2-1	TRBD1	CASSFDRGHYNEQFF	TGTGCCAGCAGCTTCGACAGGGGGCATTATAATGAGCAGTTCTTC
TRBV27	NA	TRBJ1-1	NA	CASSLSLVHPNTEAFF	TGTGCCAGCAGTTTATCACTAGTCCACCCGAACACTGAAGCTTTCTTT
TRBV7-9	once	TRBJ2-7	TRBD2	CASSYGPLLPSGAEEQYF	TGTGCCAGCAGCTATGGCCCCCTCTTGCCTAGCGGGGCGGAAGAGCAGTACTTC
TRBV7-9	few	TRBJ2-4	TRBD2	CASSLAGGIAKNIQYF	TGTGCCAGCAGCTTAGCGGGGGGGATAGCCAAAAACATTCAGTACTTC
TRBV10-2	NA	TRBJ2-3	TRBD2	CASSPGLAGGPADTQYF	TGCGCCAGCAGCCCAGGACTAGCGGGAGGGCCAGCAGATACGCAGTATTTT
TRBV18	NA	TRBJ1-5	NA	CASSPARDQPQHF	TGTGCCAGCTCACCAGCCAGGGATCAGCCCCAGCATTTT
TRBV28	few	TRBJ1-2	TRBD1	CASSDRGRGGYTF	TGTGCCAGCTCAGACAGGGGAAGAGGTGGCTACACCTTC
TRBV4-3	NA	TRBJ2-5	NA	CASSQGPWGRSETQYF	TGCGCCAGCAGCCAAGGACCGTGGGGCAGGTCAGAGACCCAGTACTTC
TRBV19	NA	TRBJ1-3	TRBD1	CASSYRGQGNTIYF	TGTGCCAGTAGCTACAGGGGGCAAGGAAACACCATATATTTT
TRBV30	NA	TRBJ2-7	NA	CAWTLGAAPHEQYF	TGTGCCTGGACCTTGGGAGCGGCGCCGCACGAGCAGTACTTC
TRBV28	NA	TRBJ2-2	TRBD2	CATVLAGVGGELFF	TGTGCCACCGTACTAGCGGGAGTTGGCGGGGAGCTGTTTTTT
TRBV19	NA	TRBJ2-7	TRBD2	CASSLLAGITYEQYF	TGTGCCAGTAGTTTACTAGCGGGTATCACCTACGAGCAGTACTTC
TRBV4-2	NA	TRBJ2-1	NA	CASSQTGTGGNEQFF	TGTGCCAGCAGCCAGACCGGGACTGGGGGCAATGAGCAGTTCTTC
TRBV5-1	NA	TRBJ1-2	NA	CASSLVGSDGYTF	TGCGCCAGCAGCTTGGTGGGCTCTGATGGCTACACCTTC
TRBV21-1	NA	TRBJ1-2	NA	CASSKEEVRLLMGYTF	TGTGCCAGCAGCAAAGAGGAGGTTCGGTTGTTGATGGGCTACACCTTC
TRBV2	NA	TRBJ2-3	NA	CASLAEITDTQYF	TGTGCCAGCTTAGCGGAAATCACAGATACGCAGTATTTT
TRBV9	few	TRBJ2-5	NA	CASSVGPPETQYF	TGTGCCAGCAGCGTAGGGCCCCCAGAGACCCAGTACTTC
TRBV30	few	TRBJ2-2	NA	CAWTQAGSCFF	NA
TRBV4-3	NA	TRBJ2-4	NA	CASSQDLEGTNIQYF	TGCGCCAGCAGCCAAGATCTTGAGGGTACAAACATTCAGTACTTC
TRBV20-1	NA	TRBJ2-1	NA	CSLRYNEQFF	TGCAGCCTTCGCTACAATGAGCAGTTCTTC
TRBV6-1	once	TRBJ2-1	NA	CASSIGRGTYNEQFF	TGTGCCAGCAGCATTGGCCGCGGCACCTACAATGAGCAGTTCTTC
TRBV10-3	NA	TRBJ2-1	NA	CAISESRPFYNEQFF	TGTGCCATCAGTGAGTCGCGTCCTTTCTACAATGAGCAGTTCTTC
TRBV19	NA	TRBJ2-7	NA	CASSNSGTSLEQYF	TGTGCCAGTAGTAACTCCGGGACATCTCTCGAGCAGTACTTC
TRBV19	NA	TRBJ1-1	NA	CASSTAHGSGVEAFF	TGTGCCAGTAGTACCGCACACGGGAGCGGGGTTGAAGCTTTCTTT
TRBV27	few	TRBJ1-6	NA	CASSSGVENSPLHF	TGTGCCAGCAGTTCTGGAGTAGAAAATTCACCCCTCCACTTT
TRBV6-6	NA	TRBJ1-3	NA	CASSYLGAENTIYF	TGTGCCAGCAGTTACTTAGGGGCGGAAAACACCATATATTTT
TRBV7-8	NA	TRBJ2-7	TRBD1	CASSWDRDSSYEQYF	TGTGCCAGCAGCTGGGACAGGGATAGCTCCTACGAGCAGTACTTC
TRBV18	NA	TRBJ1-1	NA	CASSPGGMGNTEAFF	TGTGCCAGCTCCCCGGGGGGGATGGGAAACACTGAAGCTTTCTTT
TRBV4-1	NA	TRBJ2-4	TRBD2	CASSHLAGGPDPPQYF	TGCGCCAGCAGCCACTTAGCGGGAGGGCCCGACCCCCCTCAGTACTTC